These 23 T cell receptor beta chains originate from one sample sequenced in a study of patients and donors after allogeneic stem cell transplantation. In TCRdb, the RT-PCR reads were re-called with MiXCR into one record per CDR3 protein. The sample lists about 150,000 distinct CDR3 sequences, over 30% occurring once. The sequenced material came from blood, either unsorted or a sorted T cell fraction (not recorded which). Receptors originate from a human donor who was either an allogeneic HSCT recipient or a stem cell or donor lymphocyte infusion donor (not recorded which). It is not recorded whose cells these are; they may come from a transplant donor.

This clonotype has just a few counts. The chain combines TRBV6-5 with TRBJ1-6; 7 bases are a match to TRBD1. CDR1 and CDR2 from the germline V gene are MNHEY and SVGAGI. The CDR3 consists of 12 residues. The V and J ends lost 2 bases and 15 bases, in that order; junction bases with no gene match: 4. Here the CDR3 DNA reads TGTGCCAGCAGTTACATTACAGGGGACCTCCACTTT. It yields the protein CASSYITGDLHF.

V usage is TRBV3-1 and J usage is TRBJ1-2, with 7 bases lining up with TRBD1. Unmatched junction bases numbered 6, after V lost 1 base and J lost 4 bases. Germline CDR1 is LGHDT and CDR2 is YNNKEL (reference sequence). The CDR3 has 15 residues. The CDR3 loop reads CASSQALQGTYGYTF. In DNA, the CDR3 is TGTGCCAGCAGCCAAGCCCTACAGGGGACCTATGGCTACACCTTC.

The chain joins TRBV20-1 to TRBJ1-4; D is unresolved. This CDR3 has 15 residues. The germline gives CDR1 DFQATT, CDR2 SNEGSKA (reference sequence). Trimming took off 6 bases at V and 0 bases at J, with 14 bases between the two ends. CDR3 nucleotide sequence: TGCAGTGCCTATCACACTGATGCAACTAATGAAAAACTGTTTTTT. Its translation is CSAYHTDATNEKLFF.

J is TRBJ2-7 and V is TRBV29-1; no reliable D call. The germline V gene has CDR1 SQVTM and CDR2 ANQGSEA. This CDR3 region has 12 residues. Trimming shortened V by 2 bases and J by 4 bases, and 9 bases separated the two germline ends. CDR3 in amino acids: CSVESSLYEQYF. CDR3 nucleotide sequence: TGCAGCGTTGAAAGTTCACTTTACGAGCAGTACTTC.

This clonotype was found once. This chain links TRBV10-3 with TRBJ1-1, with 7 bases identical to TRBD1. Trimming cost V 2 bases and J 8 bases; bases outside gene matches: 5. Germline V lookup: CDR1 ENHRY, CDR2 SYGVKD. This CDR3 region has 13 residues. The CDR3 loop reads CAISEGGDSEAFF. Written as DNA, the CDR3 is TGTGCCATCAGTGAGGGAGGGGACAGCGAAGCTTTCTTT.

The gene calls are TRBV9 and TRBJ1-2; 9 bases match TRBD1. This CDR3 contains 16 residues. Trimming cost V 4 bases and J 2 bases; bases outside gene matches: 9. Germline CDR1 is SGDLS and CDR2 is YYNGEE. In nucleotides, the CDR3 is TGTGCCAGCAGCCCTTTTGTACAGGGGGCGAACTATGGCTACACCTTC. Its protein is CASSPFVQGANYGYTF.

The chain has TRBV4-3 and TRBJ2-7, with D possibly matching TRBD1 (5 bases). There are 16 residues in the CDR3. Between the trimmed V and J ends, which lost 0 bases and 3 bases, there was a span of 15 bases. Germline CDR1 is LGHNA and CDR2 is YSLEER. DNA of the CDR3: TGCGCCAGCAGCCAAGAACAACGTTCAGGGAACTACGAGCAGTACTTC. Protein product: CASSQEQRSGNYEQYF.

The rearrangement joins TRBV28 to TRBJ2-3; D might be TRBD2 (6 bases). The germline CDR1 and CDR2 sequences are MDHEN and SYDVKM. Trimming cost V 5 bases and J 4 bases, with 19 bases left between them. The CDR3 runs to 16 residues. The CDR3 here is CASSLPGLPTADTQYF. The CDR3, as DNA: TGTGCCAGCAGTCTTCCGGGACTGCCGACGGCAGATACGCAGTATTTT.

The gene calls are TRBV6-6 and TRBJ2-7, with TRBD1 identical over 8 bases. The CDR3 has 14 residues. V shed 6 bases and J 7 bases; nucleotides not matched to a gene: 11. Germline values: CDR1 MNHNY, CDR2 SVGAGI (reference sequence). Here the CDR3 reads CASSPQGAPQEQYV. CDR3 bases: TGTGCCAGCAGCCCCCAGGGGGCCCCGCAGGAGCAGTACGTC.

The V call is TRBV12-3 or TRBV12-4, the J call TRBJ2-3; possibly TRBD1 or TRBD2 for D (6 bases each). V lost 2 bases, J lost 1 base, and 10 bases lay in between. This CDR3 has 15 amino acids. The CDR3 protein is CASSLWGARTDTQYF. The CDR3 nucleotides read TGTGCCAGCAGTTTATGGGGGGCCCGCACAGATACGCAGTATTTT.

The chain employs TRBV12-3 or TRBV12-4 and TRBJ2-3; D is tentatively TRBD1 or TRBD2 (6 bases each). Trimming stripped 6 bases from V and 1 base from J, with 14 bases between. CDR3 size: 15 residues. CDR3 residues: CASSYGGLRTDTQYF. The DNA for the CDR3 is TGTGCCAGCAGCTACGGGGGCCTCCGCACAGATACGCAGTATTTT.

The rearrangement links TRBV9 to TRBJ2-7; possibly TRBD1 or TRBD2 for D (6 bases each). This CDR3 has 14 amino acids. Germline CDR1 is SGDLS and CDR2 is YYNGEE. V was shortened by 0 bases and J by 2 bases, with 9 bases between the two germline ends. The DNA of the CDR3 is TGTGCCAGCAGCGTAGCGGGGGCGGCCTACGAGCAGTACTTC. Residues: CASSVAGAAYEQYF.

The rearrangement joins TRBV20-1 to TRBJ1-5; the D gene is possibly TRBD1 (6 bases). Germline CDR1 reads DFQATT; CDR2 reads SNEGSKA (reference sequence). This CDR3 has 15 amino acids. V shed 3 bases and J shed 3 bases, with 15 bases lying between them. The CDR3 region has the DNA TGCAGTGCTAGTCCCATTCAGGGGTACAATCAGCCCCAGCATTTT. It is translated as CSASPIQGYNQPQHF.

V and J are TRBV7-9 and TRBJ2-2; 8 bases align to TRBD2. This CDR3 has 17 residues. The germline V gene has CDR1 SEHNR and CDR2 FQNEAQ (reference sequence). With 5 bases clipped from V and 4 bases from J, the junction kept 12 bases outside the gene matches. The CDR3 here is CASSRPGSGGLTGELFF. CDR3 coding DNA: TGTGCCAGCAGCCGCCCAGGGAGCGGGGGCCTCACCGGGGAGCTGTTTTTT.

This chain uses TRBV4-3 with TRBJ1-1, with D possibly TRBD1 on 5 matching bases. The CDR3 covers 16 residues. Trimming removed 0 bases at V and 5 bases at J, with 16 bases between. Germline values: CDR1 LGHNA, CDR2 YSLEER. The CDR3 reads CASSQEWQGRETEAFF. The CDR3 region has the DNA TGCGCCAGCAGCCAAGAATGGCAGGGCAGAGAGACTGAAGCTTTCTTT.

This chain links TRBV5-6 with TRBJ2-5; TRBD1 matches 7 bases. With 4 bases clipped from V and 4 bases from J, the junction kept 7 bases outside the gene matches. The CDR3 consists of 14 residues. Germline V gene lookup returns CDR1 SGHDT and CDR2 YYEEEE. The CDR3 DNA follows: TGTGCCAGCAGCCGCCGGACAGGCACAGAGACCCAGTACTTC. This codes for CASSRRTGTETQYF.

This clonotype has a handful of counts. This chain uses TRBV24-1 with TRBJ1-2; D unresolved. CDR1 is KGHDR, CDR2 SFDVKD, per germline. The V end was cut by 3 bases, the J end by 1 base, with 8 bases between. The CDR3 length is 14 residues. The CDR3 DNA reads TGTGCCACCAGTGATGGGGTGGGTAACTATGGCTACACCTTC. It yields the protein CATSDGVGNYGYTF.

V gene TRBV20-1 combines with J gene TRBJ1-6, with 7 bases that match TRBD1. V lost 3 bases and J lost 13; bases outside the gene matches: 3. The CDR3 length is 11 residues. Germline V lookup: CDR1 DFQATT, CDR2 SNEGSKA (reference sequence). The CDR3 nucleotides read TGCAGTGCTAGCCAGGACAGGCCCCTCCACTTT. Its protein is CSASQDRPLHF.

CDR3 nucleotides: TGTGCCAGCAGCGGACAGGCGCCAAATCAGCCCCAGCATTTT. It translates to CASSGQAPNQPQHF. This chain links TRBV27 with TRBJ1-5, with TRBD1 identical over 7 bases. The CDR3 contains 14 residues. The junction had 6 bases not matched to a gene; V was cut back by 6 bases and J by 4 bases. The germline V gene encodes CDR1 MNHEY and CDR2 SMNVEV (reference sequence).

The chain has TRBV3-1 and TRBJ1-6, with D maybe TRBD1 (5 bases). The length of the CDR3 is 14 residues. The germline gives CDR1 LGHDT, CDR2 YNNKEL (reference sequence). The germline V and J ends were trimmed by 6 bases and 7 bases, with 13 bases remaining between them. CDR3 sequence (DNA): TGTGCCAGCAGTCGGAGGGGTTTCAATTCACCCCTCCACTTT. It yields the protein CASSRRGFNSPLHF.

This clonotype was found a few times. J is TRBJ1-4 and V is TRBV21-1; the DNA was not compared with TRBD1, the D call given in the table. TRBV21-1 is recorded as a pseudogene. This CDR3 region has 15 residues. CDR3 protein: CASSKVQGSNEKLFF. CDR3 DNA: TGTGCCAGCAGCAAAGTGCAGGGGTCTAATGAAAAACTGTTTTTT.

The chain is built from TRBV28 and TRBJ2-3, with no clear D. The CDR3 sequence is 12 residues long. V lost 2 bases, J lost 6 bases, and 6 bases lay in between. Germline V gene data show CDR1 as MDHEN and CDR2 as SYDVKM. The CDR3 spells CASSLGSDTQYF. As DNA, the CDR3 is TGTGCCAGCAGTTTAGGTTCTGATACGCAGTATTTT.

This chain links TRBV20-1 with TRBJ1-3; D ambiguous. Germline V lookup: CDR1 DFQATT, CDR2 SNEGSKA (reference sequence). CDR3 size: 15 residues. With 5 bases removed from V and 0 bases from J, the gap between germline ends came to 14 bases. For the CDR3, the DNA is TGCAGTGCTCGGGCGGATTTAAGCTCTGGAAACACCATATATTTT. Translation: CSARADLSSGNTIYF.